This TCR beta chain came from a study of molecular identifiers for immune sequencing clone quantification (dated by TCRdb to about 2018). Looking at the study overall: In a replicate experiment, RNA from roughly 21,000 or 96,000 naive CD8 T cells was split into five aliquots, four of which were sequenced. The study was a methods study using CD8 T cells to benchmark molecular-identifier clustering-based TCR repertoire sequencing (MIDCIRS) and TCR RNA copy counting. Overall results and qualifications from the work: When barcode sub-clustering was omitted, TCR diversity was inflated by chimeric consensus sequences, with chimeras reaching as high as 47%. Highly expanded clone sizes could be underestimated because identical TCR molecules may share a barcode. Modeling indicated about three TCR RNA copies recovered per cell, compared with 7.5 to 10 by digital PCR, which implies a capture efficiency of about 31%. Even against a background of about a million naive CD8 T cells, spiked-in Jurkat TCR RNA amounting to a single cell's worth was reported to be detectable. Naive libraries contained spiked-in Jurkat TCR RNA (more than 9 copies' worth), which is not part of the donor repertoire. In CMV-specific effector cells, clones with more than 20 RNA copies contained over 99% of molecules, whereas in naive cells such clones contained under 1% of molecules.

Libraries were constructed by PCR. Sequencing instrument: NextSeq 500. Bulk TCR libraries were generated as previously described, with the TCR primers listed in Table S5 used. Purification of total RNA was performed with the Qiagen AllPrep DNA/RNA kit. Before analysis, reads from multiple sequencing runs of the same library were pooled. The original methods were these. Reads were retained only if their TCR constant sequence matched exactly, and those retained reads were trimmed to 150 nt and grouped according to their 12-nt molecular barcodes. Reads within each barcode group were sub-clustered using a 15% Levenshtein threshold, and quality-weighted consensus sequences were constructed for each RNA molecule. Non-functional sequences were filtered out, along with any lower-count sequence sitting one edit away from another sequence. Based on fitting two negative binomial distributions, any barcode sub-cluster with under 20% of the maximum read count was discarded. TCRdb itself trimmed the public reads at Q25 with fastp, ran MiXCR and retained productive beta chains. Each CDR3 protein appears once, grouped with its most common genes and DNA. The V and J calls come from TCRdb's annotation, not from the publication. The sample data list over 50,000 distinct CDR3 sequences, and around 34% of these were observed just once. The top ten hold 3% to 4.5% of the sample.

Points on this clonotype: It lacks a known antigen. No much larger clone is present one base from it, and per-base qualities are unavailable.

The cysteine opens and the phenylalanine closes a CDR3 of 13 amino acids. The sequence is cut down to CDR3 DNA, 39 bases in frame from base 1. CDR1 is given as DFQATT and CDR2 as SNEGSKA, both from the germline V gene (reference sequence). The germline ends are 8 bases apart after V is trimmed by 0 bases and J by 2 bases. Libraries of naive CD8 T cells were built from anywhere between about 20,000 and 1,000,000 sorted cells, with 10%, 30% or 50% of the purified RNA used. Naive CD8 T cells were FACS-sorted as CD8+CD4-CCR7+CD45RA+ on a BD FACSAria II into RLT Plus buffer. To test detection sensitivity, Jurkat RNA equal to ten TCR copies was added to samples of roughly 19,000-1,100,000 naive CD8 T cells. Enrichment of CD8 T cells was done with RosetteSep CD8+ T Cell Enrichment Cocktail plus Ficoll-Paque, and ACK red cell lysis came afterward.

The TCR comes from a human donor in good health. Some libraries in this study had Jurkat cell RNA spiked in. The receptor chain draws on TRBV20-1 and TRBJ2-7; confidence is insufficient to name the D gene. The sequencing input was naive CD8+ T cells from blood, with Jurkat cell RNA spiked in. What this sample's cell subset or site label stands for: FACS-sorted CD8+CD4-CCR7+CD45RA+ naive T cells. The sequenced DNA: TGCAGTGCTAGAGAAGGGTTCCCCTACGAGCAGTACTTC. Its amino acids are CSAREGFPYEQYF.